The subject of this entry is one T cell receptor beta chain. Profiling relied on immunoSEQ multiplex PCR, and the TCRdb table lists in-frame clones only, not all of them. This sample yields 50,000 to 65,000 clones, of which 81% are seen a single time; over 0.95% belongs to the top ten. Blood sampling was done at baseline, cycle 4 day 1, and cycle 7 day 1. The CDR3 length is 17 residues. Trimming pared 4 bases from V and 3 bases from J, leaving 18 bases between. Looked up from germline, CDR1 is KGHSH and CDR2 is LQKENI. The sample comes from a study of OX40 agonist ivuxolimab in advanced cancers. About the research overall: Three patients showed partial responses: one hepatocellular carcinoma and two cutaneous melanoma cases.

The sequence derives from an adult with an advanced solid tumor such as melanoma, head and neck, liver or kidney cancer. The material was CD4+ or CD8+ T cells sorted from blood, obtained in a trial of the OX40 agonist ivuxolimab. The V and J genes are TRBV18 and TRBJ1-4; possibly TRBD1 for D (5 bases). DNA of the CDR3: TGTGCCAGCTCACTAACTCTCGAGGGGCCGGCTAATGAAAAACTGTTTTTT. This translates into CASSLTLEGPANEKLFF.